This T cell receptor (beta chain) is from a study of cytomegalovirus exposure and HLA in healthy donors. Primers included in the PCR were 60 Vbeta and 13 Jbeta primers. Using immunoSEQ multiplex PCR, the repertoire was profiled, and TCRdb retains in-frame clones only, with some absent. The sample carries over 130,000 clones, roughly 74% recorded once. Whereas donors were nominally healthy upon sampling, unrecorded immune exposures were probable. The CDR3 is 14 residues long. Germline V CDR1 and CDR2: PRHDT, FYEKMQ (reference sequence). V was pared by 3 bases and J by 7 bases, with 8 bases of the junction left unmatched. This clone was detected only once. Its antigen remains unidentified. Study-level points and caveats: Reported findings show TCR beta sequences accurately forecast HLA-A and HLA-B alleles in most subjects. Researchers reported in a later analysis that a missense DCLRE1C variant was tied to TCR beta V- and J-gene trimming. Earlier findings revealed that most TCR beta V segments proved productive either about 87% or about 30% of the time.

The TCR sequence derives from a woman in her 40s in good health and CMV-seropositive. Source material: PBMCs. The chain is built from TRBV13 and TRBJ2-7; 8 bases are a match to TRBD2. CDR3 coding DNA: TGTGCCAGCAGCTTCTCCGGGGGGGCCTGGGAGCAGTACTTC. Protein: CASSFSGGAWEQYF.